A single sample gave rise to the 23 T cell receptor beta chains below, sequenced in a study of T cell changes during pregnancy in multiple sclerosis. The protocol was immunoSEQ multiplex PCR, while the TCRdb copy is restricted to in-frame clones and leaves out a portion. This table holds 70,000 to 85,000 clones, 90% to 95% found once. The starting material was peripheral blood, obtained before pregnancy. These TCRs come from a female donor with multiple sclerosis, enrolled in a pregnancy study.

This chain links TRBV9 with TRBJ2-7, with TRBD1 matching over 9 bases. This CDR3 is 14 amino acids long. CDR1 is SGDLS and CDR2 is YYNGEE in the germline V gene. Trimming removed 4 bases from V and 2 bases from J; junction bases left unmatched: 4. The CDR3 nucleotides are TGTGCCAGCAGCCAGGGGACAGGGCCCTACGAGCAGTACTTC. As protein: CASSQGTGPYEQYF.

The V call is TRBV18, the J call TRBJ1-3; a possible D gene is TRBD1 (6 bases). This CDR3 is built from 16 residues. The V end lost 4 bases, the J end lost 4 bases, and 17 bases lay between the germline ends. Germline CDR1 reads KGHSH; CDR2 reads LQKENI. In DNA, the CDR3 is TGTGCCAGCTCACGCACATCCAGGGGAGAAGGAAACACCATATATTTT. The encoded protein is CASSRTSRGEGNTIYF.

The chain uses TRBV2 and TRBJ2-7; 9 bases are shared with TRBD1. In germline, CDR1 is SNHLY, CDR2 FYNNEI. The CDR3 has 15 residues. J lost 7 bases, V lost 5 bases, and 12 bases had no gene match. This chain's CDR3 is CASSTPGTGLKEQYF. In DNA form, the CDR3 reads TGTGCCAGCAGTACCCCCGGGACAGGGCTCAAAGAGCAGTACTTC.

In DNA, the CDR3 is TGTGCCAGCAGCTTAAGCTCGGGGGGTGAAGCTTTCTTT. Its protein is CASSLSSGGEAFF. This chain uses TRBV7-3 with TRBJ1-1; possible D gene TRBD1, 5 bases. This CDR3 is 13 amino acids long. V was trimmed by 1 base and J by 7 bases, leaving 10 bases between them. CDR1 SGHTA and CDR2 FQGTGA come from the germline V gene.

The chain recombines TRBV10-3 with TRBJ1-4; D gene ambiguous. Germline CDR1 and CDR2: ENHRY and SYGVKD. V dropped 0 bases and J dropped 0 bases, with 8 bases sitting between them. CDR3 size: 16 residues. CDR3 sequence: CAISESGLTTNEKLFF. The CDR3 DNA follows: TGTGCCATCAGTGAGTCAGGACTTACAACTAATGAAAAACTGTTTTTT.

The V call is TRBV9, the J call TRBJ2-7; D is perhaps TRBD2 (6 bases). The CDR3 runs 12 residues. The germline CDR1 and CDR2 sequences are SGDLS and YYNGEE. V dropped 3 bases and J dropped 3 bases, with 7 bases sitting between them. CDR3 amino acids: CASSGSGYEQYF. CDR3 DNA sequence: TGTGCCAGCAGCGGTAGCGGCTACGAGCAGTACTTC.

This chain uses TRBV11-2 with TRBJ1-4; D may be TRBD1 (5 bases). V was pared by 1 base and J by 2 bases, with 11 bases between. The CDR3 contains 16 residues. Germline lookup yields CDR1 SGHAT and CDR2 FQNNGV. The CDR3: CASSLVGGATNEKLFF. In nucleotides, the CDR3 is TGTGCCAGCAGCTTAGTAGGAGGGGCGACTAATGAAAAACTGTTTTTT.

This sequence joins TRBV4-2 and TRBJ2-1, with 12 bases identical to TRBD2. After removal of 0 bases from V and 0 bases from J, the junction contained 12 bases not matched to a gene. Per the germline V gene, CDR1 is LGHNA and CDR2 is YNFKEQ. The CDR3 extends over 21 amino acids. CDR3 in DNA: TGTGCCAGCAGCCAAGAGGCGGGTCTAGCGGGGGGGTCTAGCTCCTACAATGAGCAGTTCTTC. It specifies CASSQEAGLAGGSSSYNEQFF.

This rearrangement joins TRBV5-1 to TRBJ2-5; 12 bases are shared with TRBD2. The length of the CDR3 is 16 residues. Per the germline V gene, CDR1 is SGHRS and CDR2 is YFSETQ. J lost 3 bases, V lost 4 bases, and 7 bases had no gene match. The CDR3 loop is CASSQGTSGLKETQYF. The DNA of the CDR3 is TGCGCCAGCAGCCAGGGGACTAGCGGGCTAAAAGAGACCCAGTACTTC.

The chain carries TRBV4-1 and TRBJ1-2, with D hard to call. This CDR3 comprises 17 residues. Germline V CDR1 and CDR2: MGHRA, YSYEKL. V was trimmed by 0 bases and J by 0 bases, leaving 14 bases between them. DNA for the CDR3: TGCGCCAGCAGCCAAGAGCAGGCGAGAAACCCTAACTATGGCTACACCTTC. It encodes CASSQEQARNPNYGYTF.

The chain couples TRBV6-1 to TRBJ1-2; D not resolved. Trimming shortened V by 2 bases and J by 6 bases, and 13 bases separated the two germline ends. CDR1 and CDR2 from the germline V gene are MNHNS and SASEGT. There are 14 residues in the CDR3. In DNA form, the CDR3 reads TGTGCCAGCAGTGAATACGGTCACCCCGATGGCTACACCTTC. Protein sequence: CASSEYGHPDGYTF.

This sequence joins TRBV29-1 and TRBJ1-2, with 8 bases fitting TRBD1. Germline values: CDR1 SQVTM, CDR2 ANQGSEA. Germline trimming cut 4 bases from V and 2 bases from J; bases unmatched to any gene: 6. The length of the CDR3 is 14 residues. The CDR3 sequence is CSVGQGSPNYGYTF. In DNA form, the CDR3 reads TGCAGCGTTGGACAGGGGTCCCCCAACTATGGCTACACCTTC.

The V and J genes are TRBV30 and TRBJ2-3; 7 positions match TRBD1. Germline V gives CDR1 GTSNPN, CDR2 SVGIG (reference sequence). After removal of 0 bases from V and 4 bases from J, the junction contained 4 bases not matched to a gene. The CDR3 runs to 14 residues. The CDR3 spells CAWSVGGSSDTQYF. CDR3 nucleotide sequence: TGTGCCTGGAGTGTAGGGGGCTCGTCAGATACGCAGTATTTT.

The rearrangement joins TRBV9 to TRBJ1-5, with D tentatively TRBD1 (5 bases). V was pared by 0 bases and J by 3 bases, with 10 bases between. CDR3 size: 15 residues. CDR1 is SGDLS, CDR2 YYNGEE, per germline. This CDR3 is CASSVGGLPNQPQHF. The CDR3 nucleotides read TGTGCCAGCAGCGTAGGGGGACTTCCCAATCAGCCCCAGCATTTT.

V is TRBV5-1 and J is TRBJ1-6; D unclear. Trimming took off 5 bases at V and 0 bases at J, with 12 bases between the two ends. Germline-derived CDR1 and CDR2 are SGHRS and YFSETQ. The CDR3 has 16 amino acids. The chain's CDR3 is CASSGGGSSYNSPLHF. The CDR3 nucleotides are TGCGCCAGCAGTGGTGGAGGTAGCTCCTATAATTCACCCCTCCACTTT. The variable domain in full, completed from reference TRBV5-1 and TRBJ1-6, reads KAGVTQTPRYLIKTRGQQVTLSCSPISGHRSVSWYQQTPGQGLQFLFEYFSETQRNKGNFPGRFSGRQFSNSRSEMNVSTLELGDSALYLCASSGGGSSYNSPLHFGNGTRLTVT.

The chain recombines TRBV5-1 with TRBJ2-2; D is possibly TRBD1 (6 bases). Germline V CDR1 and CDR2: SGHRS, YFSETQ. The CDR3 loop spans 15 amino acids. Trimming removed 2 bases at V and 6 bases at J, with 14 bases between. CDR3 DNA sequence: TGCGCCAGCAGCTTTTGGGGGCGTGAGGCCGGGGAGCTGTTTTTT. This encodes CASSFWGREAGELFF.

The chain employs TRBV19 and TRBJ1-2; tentative D call: TRBD1 (5 bases). In germline, CDR1 is LNHDA, CDR2 SQIVND (reference sequence). This CDR3 region has 15 residues. Trimming left V 1 base short and J 4 bases short, with 13 bases between. The CDR3 DNA sequence: TGTGCCAGTAGTATAGCATCAGGGTCGGTCTATGGCTACACCTTC. Encoded protein: CASSIASGSVYGYTF.

The J gene is TRBJ1-5, the V gene TRBV6-6; 9 nucleotides agree with TRBD1. The germline V gene has CDR1 MNHNY and CDR2 SVGAGI (reference sequence). The CDR3 covers 15 residues. The V and J ends lost 5 bases and 3 bases, in that order; junction bases with no gene match: 5. Here the CDR3 reads CASSLDRGDNQPQHF. The CDR3 DNA sequence: TGTGCCAGCAGTCTTGACAGGGGGGACAATCAGCCCCAGCATTTT.

The chain has TRBV29-1 and TRBJ1-2; tentative D call: TRBD1 (5 bases). V dropped 4 bases and J dropped 2 bases, with 17 bases sitting between them. The V gene's germline CDR1 is SQVTM and CDR2 ANQGSEA. The CDR3 sequence is 15 residues long. CDR3 in DNA: TGCAGCGTTGCTGGAACCAGGGAGGTCAACTATGGCTACACCTTC. It is translated as CSVAGTREVNYGYTF.

The V call is TRBV29-1, the J call TRBJ2-7; 7 bases are a match to TRBD1. J lost 2 bases, V lost 5 bases, and 6 bases had no gene match. CDR3 length: 13 amino acids. The germline CDR1 and CDR2 sequences are SQVTM and ANQGSEA. The DNA for the CDR3 is TGCAGCGTTTCGGGACAGATGACCTACGAGCAGTACTTC. Protein: CSVSGQMTYEQYF.

The chain has TRBV13 and TRBJ1-6; 7 bases map to TRBD1. Trimming cost V 3 bases and J 2 bases; bases outside gene matches: 1. This CDR3 region has 15 residues. CDR1 and CDR2 (germline): PRHDT, FYEKMQ (reference sequence). CDR3 in DNA: TGTGCCAGCAGCTTCGGGACAGCCTATAATTCACCCCTCCACTTT. Translated: CASSFGTAYNSPLHF.

The V and J genes are TRBV5-1 and TRBJ2-3, with TRBD1 matching over 7 bases. Germline CDR1 is SGHRS and CDR2 is YFSETQ. The ends lost 4 bases at V and 3 bases at J; junction bases unmatched: 17. CDR3 length: 18 amino acids. CDR3 bases: TGCGCCAGCAGCGTAGGGAATCACAGGGGATCGGAAACAGATACGCAGTATTTT. It translates to CASSVGNHRGSETDTQYF.

The chain joins TRBV29-1 to TRBJ1-1; no definite D call. Germline V lookup: CDR1 SQVTM, CDR2 ANQGSEA. This CDR3 has 13 amino acids. Trimming took 4 bases from V and 8 from J, leaving 17 bases between them. CDR3 DNA sequence: TGCAGCGTTGGGCAACGATTACAGCGGGAAGCTTTCTTT. Residues: CSVGQRLQREAFF.